Sequencing of this T cell receptor (beta chain) was carried out in a study of T cell clonality in common variable immunodeficiency. Some clones are missing from TCRdb's copy, which holds only in-frame ones; the method was immunoSEQ multiplex PCR. The specimen has 30,000 to 40,000 clones, none found just once. This clone was seen more than once but under ten times. The specimen was peripheral blood mononuclear cells. The origin of this receptor is a person between 18 and 69 years old in good health.

The sequenced part of the CDR3 DNA is TGCGCCAGCAGCCCGGGGGGGGCCGGGGTCGGT. Translated: CASSPGGAGVG. In full, the CDR3 reads CASSPGGAGVGQYF. V gene TRBV5-1 combines with J gene TRBJ2-4; TRBD2 matches at 8 bases. The read gets to within 3 residues of the CDR3 end, and the germline J gene fills in the rest. The germline gives CDR1 SGHRS, CDR2 YFSETQ. The CDR3 spans 14 residues.